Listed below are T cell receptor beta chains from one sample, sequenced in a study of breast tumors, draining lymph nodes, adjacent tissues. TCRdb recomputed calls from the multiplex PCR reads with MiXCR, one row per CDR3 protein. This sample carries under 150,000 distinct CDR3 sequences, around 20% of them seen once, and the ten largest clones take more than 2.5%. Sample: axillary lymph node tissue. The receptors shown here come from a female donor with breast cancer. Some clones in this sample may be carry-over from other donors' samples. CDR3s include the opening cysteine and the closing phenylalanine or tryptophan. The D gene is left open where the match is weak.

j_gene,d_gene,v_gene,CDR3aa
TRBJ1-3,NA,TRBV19,CASSPRRTSGNTIYF
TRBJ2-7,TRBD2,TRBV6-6,CASSPLGLAGVYEQYF
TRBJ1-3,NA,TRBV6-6,CASQGLQGDTIYF
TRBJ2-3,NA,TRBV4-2,CASSPGLMGTDTQYF
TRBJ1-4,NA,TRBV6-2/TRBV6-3,CASSYREKLFF
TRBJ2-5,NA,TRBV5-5,CASSLGVEGIKGTQYF
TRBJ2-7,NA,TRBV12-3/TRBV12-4,CASSLGGADYEQYF
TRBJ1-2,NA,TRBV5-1,CASSLFGGEDGYTF
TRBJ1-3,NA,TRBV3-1,CASTPRGSGNTIYF
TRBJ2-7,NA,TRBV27,CASSPGHGLSYEQYF
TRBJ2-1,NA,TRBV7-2,CASSVQDNEQFF
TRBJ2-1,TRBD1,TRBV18,CASSRTGGVDEQFF
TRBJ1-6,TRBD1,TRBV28,CASSLGTGALHF
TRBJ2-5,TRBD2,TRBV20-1,CSAIAGAGETQYF
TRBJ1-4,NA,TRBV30,CAWSARTVRNVKLFF
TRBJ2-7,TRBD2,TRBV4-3,CASSQDQREVYYEQYF
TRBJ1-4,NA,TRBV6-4,CASSYRDGEKLFF
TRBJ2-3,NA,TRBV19,CASSIFGASTDTQYF
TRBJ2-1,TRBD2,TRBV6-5,CASSYRGVGTSVHNEQFF
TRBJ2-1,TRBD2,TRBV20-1,CSATSGGARLEQFF
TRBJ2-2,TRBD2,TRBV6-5,CASRREARTGELFF
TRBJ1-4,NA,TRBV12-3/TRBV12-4,CASSLRRLGEKLFF
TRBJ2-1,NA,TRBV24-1,CATSDFRGLEQFF
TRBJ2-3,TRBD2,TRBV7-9,CASSLSSGSSTQYF
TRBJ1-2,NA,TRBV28,CASSLGATTQGYTF
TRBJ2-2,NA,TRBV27,CASSLSWAGTGELFF
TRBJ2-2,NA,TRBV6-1,CASSASGGRELFF
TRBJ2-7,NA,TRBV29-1,CSVELGRTAYEQYF
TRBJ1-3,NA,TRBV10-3,CAITAESGNTIYF
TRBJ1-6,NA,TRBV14,CASSQVHRATPLHF
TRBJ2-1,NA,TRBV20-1,CSARFPAIGNEQFF
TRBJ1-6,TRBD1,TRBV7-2,CASSLGTGVNSPLHF
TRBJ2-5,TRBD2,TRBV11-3,CASSPLGGGRTQYF
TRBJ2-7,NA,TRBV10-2,CASRAGTAGQQYF
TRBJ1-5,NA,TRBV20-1,CSASQGVGQPQHF
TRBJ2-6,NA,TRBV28,CASSFGGHLSGANVLTF
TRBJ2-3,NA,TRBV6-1,CASSVTGRDTQYF
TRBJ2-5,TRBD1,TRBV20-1,CSAGGGQGFRRETQYF
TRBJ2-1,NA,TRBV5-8,CASSLGYNEQLF
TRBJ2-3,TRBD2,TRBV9,CASSPITSGRVIGTQYF
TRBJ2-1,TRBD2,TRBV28,CAITGTSGNSYNEQFF
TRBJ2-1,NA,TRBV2,CASKHRDTSYNEQFF
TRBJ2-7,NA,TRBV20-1,CSAETAWTVSYEQYF
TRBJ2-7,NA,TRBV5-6,CASSLQAREQYF
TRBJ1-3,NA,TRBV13,CASSLGGAARLSGNTIYF
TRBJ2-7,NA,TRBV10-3,CAISDSTKSSYEQYF
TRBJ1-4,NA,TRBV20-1,CSALEGGNEKLFF
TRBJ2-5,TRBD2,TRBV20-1,CSAILGGGGLAGAETQYF